These T cell receptor beta chains were read from a single sample in a study of shared clonotypes between healthy human individuals. Measured with immunoSEQ multiplex PCR; TCRdb has only the in-frame clones, and not every one. Of about 2.3 million clones listed, 85% to 95% were seen once; the top ten hold more than 0.35%. Material for sequencing was naive CD4+ T cells from PBMCs. These receptors all come from a man between 18 and 35 years old in good health. Some clones in this sample may be carry-over from other donors' samples. CDR3s include the opening cysteine and the closing phenylalanine or tryptophan. The order of the fields is clone size, D gene, CDR3 length, J gene, V gene, CDR3 protein, CDR3 DNA. D genes are given only for firm matches. A clone size is listed for some rows: how often the clone was seen (once, few, many), or a class if it is expanded.

size: .; D: TRBD2; length: 16; J: TRBJ2-1; V: TRBV19; CDR3: CASSLQTSGRRGEQFF; DNA: TGTGCCAGTAGTCTACAGACTAGCGGGAGGAGGGGTGAGCAGTTCTTC
size: .; D: .; length: 14; J: TRBJ2-7; V: TRBV6-5; CDR3: CASSPGGGIYEQYF; DNA: TGTGCCAGCAGTCCCGGAGGGGGCATCTACGAGCAGTACTTC
size: .; D: TRBD1; length: 16; J: TRBJ1-1; V: TRBV4-2; CDR3: CASSPSHRGMNTEAFF; DNA: TGTGCCAGCAGCCCCTCGCACAGGGGTATGAACACTGAAGCTTTCTTT
size: .; D: .; length: 13; J: TRBJ1-2; V: TRBV5-1; CDR3: CASSSGSNYGYTF; DNA: TGCGCCAGCAGCTCGGGTTCTAACTATGGCTACACCTTC
size: .; D: .; length: 12; J: TRBJ1-3; V: TRBV6-5; CDR3: CASSASGNTIYF; DNA: TGTGCCAGCAGTGCGTCTGGAAACACCATATATTTT
size: .; D: .; length: 16; J: TRBJ1-5; V: TRBV2; CDR3: CASSEALTGKDQPQHF; DNA: TGTGCCAGCAGTGAAGCGCTAACCGGGAAGGATCAGCCCCAGCATTTT
size: .; D: .; length: 14; J: TRBJ1-2; V: TRBV5-1; CDR3: CASSQGDGVLGYTF; DNA: TGCGCCAGCAGCCAAGGGGACGGGGTTCTTGGCTACACCTTC
size: once; D: TRBD1; length: 15; J: TRBJ2-1; V: TRBV7-8; CDR3: CASSDRERGHNEQFF; DNA: TGTGCCAGCAGCGACCGGGAAAGGGGGCACAATGAGCAGTTCTTC
size: .; D: TRBD2; length: 15; J: TRBJ2-1; V: TRBV19; CDR3: CASSDSGRVYNEQFF; DNA: TGTGCCAGTAGTGACAGCGGGAGAGTCTACAATGAGCAGTTCTTC
size: .; D: .; length: 16; J: TRBJ2-1; V: TRBV7-9; CDR3: CASTLGMGSSYNEQFF; DNA: TGTGCCAGCACCCTAGGGATGGGGAGCTCCTACAATGAGCAGTTCTTC
size: .; D: .; length: 14; J: TRBJ2-7; V: TRBV9; CDR3: CASSVVAGPHEQYF; DNA: TGTGCCAGCAGCGTAGTGGCAGGGCCACACGAGCAGTACTTC
size: .; D: TRBD2; length: 18; J: TRBJ2-1; V: TRBV11-3; CDR3: CASSKRGTSGRTDNEQFF; DNA: TGTGCCAGCAGCAAGCGGGGGACTAGCGGGAGAACTGACAATGAGCAGTTCTTC
size: .; D: .; length: 15; J: TRBJ2-5; V: TRBV18; CDR3: CASSPVGRTKETQYF; DNA: TGTGCCAGCTCGCCGGTGGGACGCACAAAAGAGACCCAGTACTTC
size: .; D: TRBD1; length: 16; J: TRBJ1-2; V: TRBV18; CDR3: CASSPTTGTENYGYTF; DNA: TGTGCCAGCTCACCAACTACCGGGACAGAGAACTATGGCTACACCTTC
size: once; D: .; length: 15; J: TRBJ1-1; V: TRBV5-1; CDR3: CASSLALGMNTEAFF; DNA: TGCGCCAGCAGCTTGGCCTTAGGCATGAACACTGAAGCTTTCTTT
size: .; D: .; length: 13; J: TRBJ1-4; V: TRBV2; CDR3: CASSEPGWEKLFF; DNA: TGTGCCAGCAGTGAACCTGGGTGGGAAAAACTGTTTTTT
size: .; D: .; length: 12; J: TRBJ1-5; V: TRBV29-1; CDR3: CSVVVGNQPQHF; DNA: TGCAGCGTTGTCGTCGGCAATCAGCCCCAGCATTTT
size: .; D: TRBD1; length: 14; J: TRBJ1-4; V: TRBV6-5; CDR3: CASSEDRGREKLFF; DNA: TGTGCCAGCAGCGAAGACAGGGGGCGGGAAAAACTGTTTTTT
size: once; D: .; length: 13; J: TRBJ1-1; V: TRBV18; CDR3: CASSPHMNTEAFF; DNA: TGTGCCAGCTCACCACATATGAACACTGAAGCTTTCTTT
size: .; D: TRBD1; length: 15; J: TRBJ1-5; V: TRBV28; CDR3: CAVQGGAEGNQPQHF; DNA: TGTGCCGTACAGGGGGGGGCCGAGGGCAATCAGCCCCAGCATTTT
size: .; D: .; length: 16; J: TRBJ2-6; V: TRBV9; CDR3: CASSVASVSGANVLTF; DNA: TGTGCCAGCAGCGTAGCATCGGTCTCTGGGGCCAACGTCCTGACTTTC
size: .; D: TRBD2; length: 16; J: TRBJ2-7; V: TRBV5-5; CDR3: CASSPGGGTRGWEQYF; DNA: TGTGCCAGCAGCCCAGGAGGTGGGACTAGGGGGTGGGAGCAGTACTTC
size: .; D: .; length: 14; J: TRBJ2-5; V: TRBV5-1; CDR3: CASSLGTGSGTQYF; DNA: TGCGCCAGCAGCCTTGGGACGGGGTCAGGGACCCAGTACTTC
size: .; D: .; length: 13; J: TRBJ1-2; V: TRBV19; CDR3: CASSIVTNYGYTF; DNA: TGTGCCAGTAGTATAGTCACTAACTATGGCTACACCTTC
size: .; D: .; length: 14; J: TRBJ2-1; V: TRBV18; CDR3: CASSPDRGSSQEFF; DNA: TGTGCCAGCTCACCAGACCGGGGGAGCTCTCAGGAGTTCTTC
size: .; D: TRBD1; length: 14; J: TRBJ2-7; V: TRBV5-1; CDR3: CASSLPDRAGEQYF; DNA: TGCGCCAGCAGCCTCCCGGACAGGGCGGGCGAGCAGTACTTC
size: once; D: TRBD2; length: 18; J: TRBJ2-7; V: TRBV7-2; CDR3: CASSLAGSGTWTAYEQYF; DNA: TGTGCCAGCAGCTTAGCGGGTAGCGGGACTTGGACCGCCTACGAGCAGTACTTC
size: .; D: .; length: 14; J: TRBJ1-4; V: TRBV19; CDR3: CASSILGAAEKLFF; DNA: TGTGCCAGTAGTATCCTGGGGGCGGCTGAAAAACTGTTTTTT
size: .; D: .; length: 15; J: TRBJ2-7; V: TRBV7-9; CDR3: CASSPGPLRAYEQYF; DNA: TGTGCCAGCAGCCCCGGCCCACTCAGGGCCTACGAGCAGTACTTC
size: .; D: .; length: 17; J: TRBJ2-6; V: TRBV27; CDR3: CASSYSYRASGANVLTF; DNA: TGTGCCAGCAGTTACTCCTACAGGGCGTCTGGGGCCAACGTCCTGACTTTC
size: .; D: .; length: 13; J: TRBJ2-7; V: TRBV27; CDR3: CAPNPGPTAEQYF; DNA: TGTGCCCCGAATCCCGGTCCGACCGCTGAGCAGTACTTC